This T cell receptor (beta chain) derives from a study of cytomegalovirus exposure and HLA in healthy donors. General observations from the study: Many donors carried some public TCRs, although rarity characterized most TCR sequences. The authors enumerated roughly 160 TCR beta chains as linked to cytomegalovirus. The availability of immune exposure information extended only to CMV serostatus. When a later analysis was performed, an Asian-associated ancestry cluster reportedly had fewer N-insertions than the approximately 680-donor mean.

Trimming cost V 5 bases and J 3 bases; bases outside gene matches: 9. The V gene's germline CDR1 is SEHNR and CDR2 FQNEAQ (reference sequence). The CDR3 extends over 15 amino acids. A note on this clone: What it recognizes is unknown.

Primers: 60 Vbeta forward and 13 Jbeta reverse. Only in-frame clones appear in the TCRdb table, and some are missing; sequencing was by immunoSEQ multiplex PCR. The repertoire holds approximately 170,000 clones, roughly three quarters seen once, with approximately 2.1% in the top ten. This receptor was obtained from a woman between 50 and 59 years old in good health and CMV-seronegative. Sequenced: PBMCs. This sequence joins TRBV7-9 and TRBJ2-7; 8 nucleotides match TRBD2. The CDR3 protein is CASSRGAGGFYEQYF. CDR3 nucleotide sequence: TGTGCCAGCAGCCGTGGGGCGGGAGGCTTCTACGAGCAGTACTTC. Using reference TRBV7-9 and TRBJ2-7 for the parts outside the CDR3, the full variable domain is DTGVSQNPRHKITKRGQNVTFRCDPISEHNRLYWYRQTLGQGPEFLTYFQNEAQLEKSRLLSDRFSAERPKGSFSTLEIQRTEQGDSAMYLCASSRGAGGFYEQYFGPGTRLTVT.